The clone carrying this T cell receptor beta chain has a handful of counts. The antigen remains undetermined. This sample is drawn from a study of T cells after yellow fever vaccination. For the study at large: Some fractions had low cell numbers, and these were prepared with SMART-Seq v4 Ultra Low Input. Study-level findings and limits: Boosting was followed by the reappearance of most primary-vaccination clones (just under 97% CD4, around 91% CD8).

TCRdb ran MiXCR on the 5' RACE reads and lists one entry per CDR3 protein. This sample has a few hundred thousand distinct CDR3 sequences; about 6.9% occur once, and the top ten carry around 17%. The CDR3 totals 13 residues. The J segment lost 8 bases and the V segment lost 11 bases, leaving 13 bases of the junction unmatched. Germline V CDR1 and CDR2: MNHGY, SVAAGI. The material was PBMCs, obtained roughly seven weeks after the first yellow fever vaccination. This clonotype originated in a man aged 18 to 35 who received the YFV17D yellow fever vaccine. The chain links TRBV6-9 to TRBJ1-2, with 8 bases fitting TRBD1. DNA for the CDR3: TGTGCCGCCCGACCACAGGGGGATTGGGGCTACACCTTC. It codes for CAARPQGDWGYTF.